Following are 3 T cell receptor beta chains from one sample sequenced in a study of cytotoxic CD8 clonotypes in ibrutinib-treated CLL. The data were produced by immunoSEQ multiplex PCR, yet TCRdb's version contains in-frame clones alone and is incomplete. The sample carries about 140,000 clones, 91% recorded once. The sample was PBMCs, taken after 12 months of ibrutinib treatment. The receptors were gathered from a human donor with chronic lymphocytic leukemia.

The V and J genes are TRBV6-5 and TRBJ1-5; the D gene is possibly TRBD1 (6 bases). V shed 2 bases and J shed 0 bases, with 8 bases lying between them. This CDR3 contains 15 residues. The germline gives CDR1 MNHEY, CDR2 SVGAGI. In DNA form, the CDR3 reads TGTGCCAGCAGTTACCGGACAGCTAGCAATCAGCCCCAGCATTTT. It codes for CASSYRTASNQPQHF.

The chain is built from TRBV30 and TRBJ2-3, with D unclear. V gave up 3 bases and J gave up 0 bases, with 4 bases separating them. The CDR3 has 12 residues. Germline V CDR1 and CDR2: GTSNPN, SVGIG (reference sequence). CDR3 protein: CAWSPSTDTQYF. The CDR3 nucleotides are TGTGCCTGGAGCCCGAGCACAGATACGCAGTATTTT. Based on the CDR3 plus reference TRBV30 and TRBJ2-3, the full variable domain is SQTIHQWPATLVQPVGSPLSLECTVEGTSNPNLYWYRQAAGRGLQLLFYSVGIGQISSEVPQNLSASRPQDRQFILSSKKLLLSDSGFYLCAWSPSTDTQYFGPGTRLTVL.

This chain uses TRBV9 with TRBJ2-7; D is ambiguous. CDR3 length: 13 residues. The germline V and J ends were trimmed by 4 bases and 6 bases, with 14 bases remaining between them. Germline V gives CDR1 SGDLS, CDR2 YYNGEE. The CDR3 sequence: CASSPTFRGEQYF. The CDR3 DNA is TGTGCCAGCAGCCCAACTTTTAGAGGCGAGCAGTACTTC.